The present T cell receptor (beta chain) was sequenced within a study of shared clonotypes between healthy human individuals. Trimming pared 4 bases from V and 3 bases from J, leaving 10 bases between. CDR1 and CDR2 (germline): SGHTA, FQGNSA. This CDR3 is built from 14 residues. Study-level findings and limits: Non-shared clonotypes had lower generation probabilities than clonotypes shared by all four sorted-subset donors. Naive subsets usually exceeded memory subsets in estimated richness.

Sequencing was performed with immunoSEQ multiplex PCR; in TCRdb, only in-frame clones are kept and a portion is missing. The sample has approximately 1.4 million clones, under 99% seen once. As for this clone: Its cognate antigen is unknown.

This clonotype was sampled from a young man in good health. V is TRBV7-2 and J is TRBJ1-5; maybe TRBD1 (6 bases). Material for sequencing was naive CD4+ T cells sorted from blood. Subset: CD45RA+ positively selected. Written as DNA, the CDR3 is TGTGCCAGCAGCTCAGGGGTAGTCAATCAGCCCCAGCATTTT. Its protein is CASSSGVVNQPQHF.